Given below is one T cell receptor (beta chain) in context. Its antigen remains unidentified. From germline, CDR1 is SGHRS and CDR2 YFSETQ. Between the trimmed V and J ends, which lost 2 bases and 0 bases, there was a span of 9 bases. This CDR3 has 15 amino acids. TCRdb independently ran MiXCR on the RT-PCR reads; one entry per CDR3 protein. Here the sample spans around 180,000 distinct CDR3 sequences, approximately 9.2% being singletons. The entry originates in a study of response to subunit inactivated influenza vaccine. Findings of the study overall: A suggestion made by the authors is that each seasonal influenza vaccination recruits few new T cells.

Sample: non-naive T cells sorted from PBMCs, taken on the day of vaccination. This clonotype originated in a man between 50 and 59 years old who received an inactivated influenza vaccine. This chain uses TRBV5-1 with TRBJ2-1, with D maybe TRBD1 (5 bases). In DNA form, the CDR3 reads TGCGCCAGCAGCTTAGGGGTTAGCTCCTACAATGAGCAGTTCTTC. It is translated as CASSLGVSSYNEQFF.